This TCR beta chain was recorded in a study of cytomegalovirus exposure and HLA in healthy donors. Whole-study results and caveats: Despite most TCR sequences being rare, some public TCRs occurred in many donors. Three chains linked to CMV were shown in vitro to be specific for CMV antigens. In a later analysis, compared with equally common non-associated chains, HLA-associated beta chains were more expanded. Roughly uniform depth of sequencing across donors was assumed in presence/absence analyses.

Germline CDR1 is MNHEY and CDR2 is SVGAGI. The V and J ends lost 6 bases and 2 bases, in that order; junction bases with no gene match: 3. The CDR3 extends over 15 amino acids. Regarding this clone: Antigen unknown.

The primer mix had 60 Vbeta and 13 Jbeta primers. Here immunoSEQ multiplex PCR was the method, and the copy in TCRdb shows in-frame clones only, minus some. Among over 45,000 clones listed, around 82% were seen once. The V and J genes are TRBV6-5 and TRBJ1-3; 11 positions agree with TRBD1. This receptor was identified in a female donor in good health and CMV-seronegative. Sequencing was done on a sample of PBMCs. The CDR3 loop is CASSLGQGAGNTIYF. The CDR3 DNA follows: TGTGCCAGCAGCTTGGGACAGGGGGCTGGAAACACCATATATTTT.